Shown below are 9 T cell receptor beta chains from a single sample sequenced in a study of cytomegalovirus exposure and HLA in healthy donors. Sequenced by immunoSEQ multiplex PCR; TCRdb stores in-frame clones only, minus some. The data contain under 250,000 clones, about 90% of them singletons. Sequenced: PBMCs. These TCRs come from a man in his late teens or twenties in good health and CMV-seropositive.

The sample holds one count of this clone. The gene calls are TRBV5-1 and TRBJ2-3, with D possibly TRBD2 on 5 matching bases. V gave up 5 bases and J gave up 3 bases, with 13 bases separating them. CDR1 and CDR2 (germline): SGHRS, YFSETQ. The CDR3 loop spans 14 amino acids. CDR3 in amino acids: CASRDVSGTDTQYF. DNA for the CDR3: TGCGCCAGCAGGGATGTGAGCGGAACAGATACGCAGTATTTT.

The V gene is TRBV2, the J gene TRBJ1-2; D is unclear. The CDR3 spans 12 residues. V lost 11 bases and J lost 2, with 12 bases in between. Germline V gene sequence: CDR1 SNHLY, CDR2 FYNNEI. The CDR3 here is CARQEPNYGYTF. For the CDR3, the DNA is TGTGCCCGACAAGAACCCAACTATGGCTACACCTTC.

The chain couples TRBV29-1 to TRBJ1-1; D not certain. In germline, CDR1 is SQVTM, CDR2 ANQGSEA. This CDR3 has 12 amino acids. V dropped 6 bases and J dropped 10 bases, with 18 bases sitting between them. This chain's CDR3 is CSVAALGGSAFF. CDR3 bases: TGCAGCGTGGCCGCTCTGGGAGGGTCAGCTTTCTTT.

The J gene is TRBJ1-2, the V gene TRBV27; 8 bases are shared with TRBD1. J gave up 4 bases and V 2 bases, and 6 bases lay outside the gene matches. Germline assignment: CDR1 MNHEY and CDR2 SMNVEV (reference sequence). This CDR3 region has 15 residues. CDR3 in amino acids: CASSLRQGAAYGYTF. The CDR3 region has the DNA TGTGCCAGCAGTTTACGCCAGGGGGCGGCCTATGGCTACACCTTC.

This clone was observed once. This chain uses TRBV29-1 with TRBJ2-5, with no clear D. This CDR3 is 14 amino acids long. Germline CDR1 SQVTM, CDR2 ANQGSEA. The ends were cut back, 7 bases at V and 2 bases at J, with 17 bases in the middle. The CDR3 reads CSAREQSQQETQYF. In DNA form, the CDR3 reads TGCAGCGCCAGAGAACAATCCCAACAAGAGACCCAGTACTTC.

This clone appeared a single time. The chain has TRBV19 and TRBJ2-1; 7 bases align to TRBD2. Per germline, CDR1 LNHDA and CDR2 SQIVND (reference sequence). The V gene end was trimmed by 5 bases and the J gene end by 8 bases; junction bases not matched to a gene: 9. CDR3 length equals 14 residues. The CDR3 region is CASSVRLAMDEQFF. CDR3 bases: TGTGCCAGTAGTGTACGACTAGCAATGGATGAGCAGTTCTTC.

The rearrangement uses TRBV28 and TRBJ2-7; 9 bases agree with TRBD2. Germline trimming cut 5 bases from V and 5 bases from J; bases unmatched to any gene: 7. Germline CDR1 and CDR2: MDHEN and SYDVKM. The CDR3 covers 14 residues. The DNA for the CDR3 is TGTGCCAGCAGTCACTCCGGGACTAGCAACGAGCAGTACTTC. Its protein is CASSHSGTSNEQYF.

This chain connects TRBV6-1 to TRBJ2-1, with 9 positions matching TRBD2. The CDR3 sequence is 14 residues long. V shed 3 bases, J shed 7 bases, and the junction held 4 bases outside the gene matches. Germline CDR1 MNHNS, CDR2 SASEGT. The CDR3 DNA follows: TGTGCCAGCAGTGAGCGGGAGGGTGGGAATGAGCAGTTCTTC. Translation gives CASSEREGGNEQFF.

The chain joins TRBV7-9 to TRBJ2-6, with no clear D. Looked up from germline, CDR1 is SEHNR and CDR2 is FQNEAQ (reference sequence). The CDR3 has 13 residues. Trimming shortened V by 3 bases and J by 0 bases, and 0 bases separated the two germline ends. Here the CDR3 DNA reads TGTGCCAGCAGCTTCTCTGGGGCCAACGTCCTGACTTTC. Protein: CASSFSGANVLTF. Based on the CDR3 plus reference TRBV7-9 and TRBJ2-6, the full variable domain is DTGVSQNPRHKITKRGQNVTFRCDPISEHNRLYWYRQTLGQGPEFLTYFQNEAQLEKSRLLSDRFSAERPKGSFSTLEIQRTEQGDSAMYLCASSFSGANVLTFGAGSRLTVL.